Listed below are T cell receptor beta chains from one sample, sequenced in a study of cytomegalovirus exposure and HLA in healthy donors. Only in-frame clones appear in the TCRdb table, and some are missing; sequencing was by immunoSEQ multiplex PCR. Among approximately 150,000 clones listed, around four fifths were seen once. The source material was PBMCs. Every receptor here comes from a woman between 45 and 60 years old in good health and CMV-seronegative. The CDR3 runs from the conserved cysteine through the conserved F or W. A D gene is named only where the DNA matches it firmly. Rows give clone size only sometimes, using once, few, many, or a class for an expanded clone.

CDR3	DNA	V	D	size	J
CASSIQGNTEAFF	TGTGCCAGTAGTATACAGGGGAACACTGAAGCTTTCTTT	TRBV19	NA	NA	TRBJ1-1
CASSPALAGGGVEQFF	TGTGCCAGCAGCCCCGCACTAGCGGGGGGAGGAGTTGAGCAGTTCTTC	TRBV2	TRBD2	NA	TRBJ2-1
CASSLVRQGIAKNIQYF	TGTGCCAGCAGCTTAGTCCGGCAGGGGATAGCCAAAAACATTCAGTACTTC	TRBV7-9	NA	NA	TRBJ2-4
CATSRDGRGGLFAKNIQYF	TGTGCCACCAGCAGAGATGGCAGGGGCGGTCTTTTTGCCAAAAACATTCAGTACTTC	TRBV15	NA	NA	TRBJ2-4
CASIGNRVFGYGYTF	TGTGCCAGCATTGGGAACAGGGTGTTCGGCTATGGCTACACCTTC	TRBV6-5	NA	few	TRBJ1-2
CASSPVPRYEQYF	TGCGCCAGCAGCCCCGTTCCCCGCTACGAGCAGTACTTC	TRBV5-1	NA	NA	TRBJ2-7
CASSPGQANTEAFF	TGTGCCAGCAGCCCTGGACAGGCGAACACTGAAGCTTTCTTT	TRBV7-9	TRBD1	NA	TRBJ1-1
CASSFTTSEQFF	TGTGCCAGCAGCTTTACAACCTCCGAGCAGTTCTTC	TRBV7-9	NA	NA	TRBJ2-1
CASSLEGTGVEKLFF	TGTGCCAGCAGCTTAGAAGGGACAGGGGTTGAAAAACTGTTTTTT	TRBV7-2	TRBD1	few	TRBJ1-4
CASSPRAGENYGYTF	TGTGCCAGCAGTCCCCGGGCGGGGGAAAACTATGGCTACACCTTC	TRBV6-4	NA	NA	TRBJ1-2
CASSGRGNTEAFF	TGTGCCAGCAGCGGCAGGGGGAACACTGAAGCTTTCTTT	TRBV9	NA	NA	TRBJ1-1
CASSLDGGDYGYTF	TGCGCCAGCAGCTTAGATGGGGGGGACTATGGCTACACCTTC	TRBV5-1	NA	NA	TRBJ1-2
CASSDPDRVTDTQYF	TGTGCCAGCAGCGACCCCGACAGGGTCACAGATACGCAGTATTTT	TRBV5-6	TRBD1	NA	TRBJ2-3
CASSLWGGGYEQYF	TGTGCCAGCAGTTTGTGGGGAGGTGGTTACGAGCAGTACTTC	TRBV27	NA	NA	TRBJ2-7
CASRGLAGEDEQYF	TGTGCCAGCAGGGGACTAGCAGGGGAGGACGAGCAGTACTTC	TRBV28	TRBD2	NA	TRBJ2-7
CASRAPGLKTDTQYF	TGTGCCAGTAGAGCCCCGGGACTAAAGACAGATACGCAGTATTTT	TRBV19	TRBD2	NA	TRBJ2-3
CASSVETRIGNEQFF	TGTGCCAGCAGCGTAGAGACTAGGATTGGGAATGAGCAGTTCTTC	TRBV9	NA	NA	TRBJ2-1
CASSRGTGSGEQYF	TGCGCCAGCAGCCGGGGGACAGGGTCGGGGGAGCAGTACTTC	TRBV4-3	TRBD1	NA	TRBJ2-7
CASRRGGRTINSGANVLTF	TGTGCCAGCAGACGGGGGGGGCGGACAATTAACTCTGGGGCCAACGTCCTGACTTTC	TRBV7-9	TRBD2	NA	TRBJ2-6
CASTRGTGHNEQFF	TGTGCCAGCACCAGGGGGACAGGGCACAATGAGCAGTTCTTC	TRBV27	TRBD1	NA	TRBJ2-1
CASSEGLAAHTDTQYF	TGTGCCAGCAGCGAGGGACTAGCGGCTCACACAGATACGCAGTATTTT	TRBV7-2	TRBD2	NA	TRBJ2-3
CASSPRLAGVSTDTQYF	TGTGCCAGCAGCCCTAGACTAGCGGGCGTGAGCACAGATACGCAGTATTTT	TRBV13	TRBD2	NA	TRBJ2-3
CASSRTRTGFLTGELFF	TGTGCCAGCAGCAGGACTCGGACAGGGTTTCTCACCGGGGAGCTGTTTTTT	TRBV28	TRBD1	NA	TRBJ2-2
CASSLDRVETQYF	TGTGCCAGCAGCCTGGACAGGGTTGAGACCCAGTACTTC	TRBV7-8	TRBD1	NA	TRBJ2-5
CASSLELAVGTATKETQYF	TGCGCCAGCAGCTTGGAATTAGCGGTCGGGACAGCCACAAAAGAGACCCAGTACTTC	TRBV5-1	NA	NA	TRBJ2-5
CASSTAGVPYEQYF	TGTGCCAGCAGCACCGCGGGAGTCCCCTACGAGCAGTACTTC	TRBV7-2	TRBD2	NA	TRBJ2-7
CASSDPRGCGRRYF	TGTGCCAGCAGTGACCCCCGCGGTTGCGGGAGACGGTACTTC	TRBV6-4	TRBD2	NA	TRBJ2-7
CASNRDWAVNTEAFF	TGTGCCAGCAACCGGGATTGGGCAGTGAACACTGAAGCTTTCTTT	TRBV2	NA	NA	TRBJ1-1
CASSFTGTGTYEQYF	TGTGCCAGCAGCTTCACCGGGACAGGAACGTACGAGCAGTACTTC	TRBV7-2	TRBD1	few	TRBJ2-7
CASSWTGGAYEQYF	TGCGCCAGCAGCTGGACAGGGGGGGCCTACGAGCAGTACTTC	TRBV5-1	TRBD1	NA	TRBJ2-7
CACSRDSYAGELFF	TGCGCCTGCAGCCGGGACAGCTATGCCGGGGAGCTGTTTTTT	TRBV10-1	TRBD1	few	TRBJ2-2
CASSEWASGNYNEQFF	TGTGCCAGCTCAGAATGGGCTAGCGGAAACTACAATGAGCAGTTCTTC	TRBV18	TRBD2	NA	TRBJ2-1
CASSSGTGGLNTEAFF	TGTGCCAGCTCATCCGGGACAGGGGGCCTGAACACTGAAGCTTTCTTT	TRBV18	TRBD1	NA	TRBJ1-1
CASSLVGGRGYGYTF	TGTGCCAGCAGCTTGGTAGGGGGCCGAGGCTATGGCTACACCTTC	TRBV5-4	TRBD1	NA	TRBJ1-2
CSVPAGASYNEQFF	TGCAGCGTACCAGCGGGGGCATCCTACAATGAGCAGTTCTTC	TRBV29-1	TRBD2	NA	TRBJ2-1
CASSKGQGRTNYGYTF	TGTGCCAGCAGCAAAGGACAGGGAAGGACCAACTATGGCTACACCTTC	TRBV11-1	TRBD1	NA	TRBJ1-2
CASSLDAGPVYEQYF	TGTGCCAGCAGCTTAGATGCTGGGCCGGTCTACGAGCAGTACTTC	TRBV7-6	NA	NA	TRBJ2-7
CASSFRTGPGYEQYF	TGTGCCAGCAGCTTTAGGACAGGGCCTGGGTACGAGCAGTACTTC	TRBV5-8	TRBD1	few	TRBJ2-7
CASSPGDLSSYNEQFF	TGTGCCAGCAGCCCCGGGGATTTAAGCTCCTACAATGAGCAGTTCTTC	TRBV7-9	NA	NA	TRBJ2-1
CASNRGQTSTDTQYF	TGTGCCAGCAACAGGGGACAGACTAGCACAGATACGCAGTATTTT	TRBV28	TRBD1	NA	TRBJ2-3
CASSLVTGISGANVLTF	TGTGCCAGCAGCTTGGTCACAGGGATTTCGGGGGCCAACGTCCTGACTTTC	TRBV5-5	NA	NA	TRBJ2-6
CATSRGGTGNTEAFF	TGTGCCACCAGCAGAGGGGGAACAGGGAACACTGAAGCTTTCTTT	TRBV15	NA	NA	TRBJ1-1
CASSPIPGQDGYTF	TGTGCCAGCTCACCCATACCCGGACAGGATGGCTACACCTTC	TRBV18	TRBD1	NA	TRBJ1-2
CASSLDGSGAHNEQFF	TGCGCCAGCAGCTTGGATGGTAGCGGGGCTCACAATGAGCAGTTCTTC	TRBV5-1	TRBD2	NA	TRBJ2-1